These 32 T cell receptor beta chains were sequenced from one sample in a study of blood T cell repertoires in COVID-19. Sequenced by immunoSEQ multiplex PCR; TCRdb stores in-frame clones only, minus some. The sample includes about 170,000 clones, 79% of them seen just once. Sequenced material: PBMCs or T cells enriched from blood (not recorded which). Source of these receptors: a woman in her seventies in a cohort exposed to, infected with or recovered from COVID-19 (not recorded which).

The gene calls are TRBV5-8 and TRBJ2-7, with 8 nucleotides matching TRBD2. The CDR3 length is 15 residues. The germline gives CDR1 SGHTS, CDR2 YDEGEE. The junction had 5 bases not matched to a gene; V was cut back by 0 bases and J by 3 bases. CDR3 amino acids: CASSLDSGRIYEQYF. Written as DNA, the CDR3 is TGTGCCAGCAGCTTGGACAGCGGGAGAATCTACGAGCAGTACTTC.

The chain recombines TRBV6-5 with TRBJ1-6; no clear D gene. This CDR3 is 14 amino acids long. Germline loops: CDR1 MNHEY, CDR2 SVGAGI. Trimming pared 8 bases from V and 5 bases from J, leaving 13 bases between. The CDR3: CASEGRRNNSPLHF. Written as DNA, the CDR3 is TGTGCCAGCGAGGGTAGGCGAAATAATTCACCCCTCCACTTT.

This CDR3 reads CASNDRGRDTQYF. Written as DNA, the CDR3 is TGTGCCAGCAACGACAGGGGGAGAGATACGCAGTATTTT. V usage is TRBV2 and J usage is TRBJ2-3; TRBD1 matches at 9 bases. Germline assignment: CDR1 SNHLY and CDR2 FYNNEI. V shed 7 bases, J shed 5 bases, and the junction held 4 bases outside the gene matches. The CDR3 consists of 13 residues.

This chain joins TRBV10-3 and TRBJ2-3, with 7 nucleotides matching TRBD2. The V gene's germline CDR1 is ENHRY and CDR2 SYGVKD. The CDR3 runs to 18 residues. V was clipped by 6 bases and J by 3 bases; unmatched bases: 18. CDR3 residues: CAIRDPSEIGGGTDTQYF. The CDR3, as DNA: TGTGCCATCAGGGATCCGAGCGAGATTGGGGGGGGAACAGATACGCAGTATTTT.

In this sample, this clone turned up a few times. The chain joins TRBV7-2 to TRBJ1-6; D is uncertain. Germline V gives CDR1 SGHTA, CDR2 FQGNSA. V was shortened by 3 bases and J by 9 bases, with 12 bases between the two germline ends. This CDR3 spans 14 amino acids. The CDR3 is CASSFSGVGSPLHF. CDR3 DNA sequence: TGTGCCAGCAGCTTCTCCGGGGTTGGTTCACCCCTCCACTTT.

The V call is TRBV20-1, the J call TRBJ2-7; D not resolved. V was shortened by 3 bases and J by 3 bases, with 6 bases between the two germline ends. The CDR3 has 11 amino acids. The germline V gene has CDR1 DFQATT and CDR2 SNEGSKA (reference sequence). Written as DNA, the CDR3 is TGCAGTGCTAGGTATTTCTACGAGCAGTACTTC. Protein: CSARYFYEQYF.

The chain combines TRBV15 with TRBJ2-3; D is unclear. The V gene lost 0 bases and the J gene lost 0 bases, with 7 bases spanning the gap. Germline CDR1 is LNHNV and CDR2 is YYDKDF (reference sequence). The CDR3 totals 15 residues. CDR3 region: CATSRDGFSTDTQYF. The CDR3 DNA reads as TGTGCCACCAGCAGAGACGGGTTTAGCACAGATACGCAGTATTTT.

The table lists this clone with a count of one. The chain's CDR3 is CASSLVTGQDTQYF. For the CDR3, the DNA is TGCGCCAGCAGCTTGGTGACAGGGCAAGATACGCAGTATTTT. This chain uses TRBV5-1 with TRBJ2-3; 7 bases align to TRBD1. Losses at the gene ends were 0 bases for V and 5 bases for J; bases not matched to a gene: 3. The germline V gene encodes CDR1 SGHRS and CDR2 YFSETQ. The length of the CDR3 is 14 residues.

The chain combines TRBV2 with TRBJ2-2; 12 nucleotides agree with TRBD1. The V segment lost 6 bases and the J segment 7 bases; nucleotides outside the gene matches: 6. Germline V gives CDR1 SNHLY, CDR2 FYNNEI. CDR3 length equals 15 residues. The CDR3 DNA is TGTGCCAGCAGAGTCCGGGACAGGGGGCACGGGGAGCTGTTTTTT. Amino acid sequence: CASRVRDRGHGELFF. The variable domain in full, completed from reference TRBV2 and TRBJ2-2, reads EPEVTQTPSHQVTQMGQEVILRCVPISNHLYFYWYRQILGQKVEFLVSFYNNEISEKSEIFDDQFSVERPDGSNFTLKIRSTKLEDSAMYFCASRVRDRGHGELFFGEGSRLTVL.

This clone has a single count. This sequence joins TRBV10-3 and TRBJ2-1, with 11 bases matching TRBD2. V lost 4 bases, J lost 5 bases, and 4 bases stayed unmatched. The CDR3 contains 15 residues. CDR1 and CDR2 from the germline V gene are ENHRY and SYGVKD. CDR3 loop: CAISGLAGGNNEQFF. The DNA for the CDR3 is TGTGCCATCAGTGGCCTAGCGGGAGGAAACAATGAGCAGTTCTTC.

The CDR3 spells CASTPFPGIYGYTF. The CDR3 region has the DNA TGTGCCAGCACCCCTTTCCCGGGGATCTATGGCTACACCTTC. V and J are TRBV27 and TRBJ1-2; D gene unclear. Germline CDR1 MNHEY, CDR2 SMNVEV (reference sequence). The ends were cut back, 7 bases at V and 4 bases at J, with 16 bases in the middle. The CDR3 covers 14 residues.

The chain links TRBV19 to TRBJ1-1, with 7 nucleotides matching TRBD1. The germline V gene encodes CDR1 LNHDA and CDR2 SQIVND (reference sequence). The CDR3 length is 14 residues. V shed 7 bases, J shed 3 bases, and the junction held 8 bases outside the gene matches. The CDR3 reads CASTPRDRYTEAFF. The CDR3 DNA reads TGTGCCAGTACCCCCCGGGACAGATACACTGAAGCTTTCTTT.

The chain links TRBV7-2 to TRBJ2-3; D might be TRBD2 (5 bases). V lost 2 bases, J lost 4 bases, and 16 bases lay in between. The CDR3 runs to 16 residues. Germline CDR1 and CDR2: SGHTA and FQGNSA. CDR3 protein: CASSLFSGVRSDTQYF. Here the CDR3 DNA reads TGTGCCAGCAGCTTATTCTCCGGGGTTAGGTCAGATACGCAGTATTTT.

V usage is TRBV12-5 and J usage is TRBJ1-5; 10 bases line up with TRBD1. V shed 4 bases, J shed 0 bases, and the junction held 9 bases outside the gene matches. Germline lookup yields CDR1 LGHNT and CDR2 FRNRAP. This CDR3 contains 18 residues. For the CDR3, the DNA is TGTGCTAGTGGTTCAGGACAGGGGGGAACTTATAGCAATCAGCCCCAGCATTTT. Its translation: CASGSGQGGTYSNQPQHF.

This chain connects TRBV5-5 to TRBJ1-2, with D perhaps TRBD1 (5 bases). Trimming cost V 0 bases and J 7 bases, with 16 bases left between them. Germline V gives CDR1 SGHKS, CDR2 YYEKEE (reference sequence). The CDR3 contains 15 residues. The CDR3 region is CASSLAGGGSAGYTF. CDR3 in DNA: TGTGCCAGCAGCTTGGCCGGCGGGGGGTCTGCTGGCTACACCTTC.

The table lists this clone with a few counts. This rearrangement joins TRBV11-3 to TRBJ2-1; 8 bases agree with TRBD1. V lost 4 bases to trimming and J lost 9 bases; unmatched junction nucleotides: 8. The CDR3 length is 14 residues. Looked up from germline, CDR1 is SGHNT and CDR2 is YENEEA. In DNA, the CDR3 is TGTGCCAGCAGCTCCAGGACAGGGAGTCGTGAGCAGTTCTTC. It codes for CASSSRTGSREQFF. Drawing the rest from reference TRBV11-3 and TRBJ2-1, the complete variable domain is EAGVVQSPRYKIIEKKQPVAFWCNPISGHNTLYWYLQNLGQGPELLIRYENEEAVDDSQLPKDRFSAERLKGVDSTLKIQPAELGDSAVYLCASSSRTGSREQFFGPGTRLTVL.

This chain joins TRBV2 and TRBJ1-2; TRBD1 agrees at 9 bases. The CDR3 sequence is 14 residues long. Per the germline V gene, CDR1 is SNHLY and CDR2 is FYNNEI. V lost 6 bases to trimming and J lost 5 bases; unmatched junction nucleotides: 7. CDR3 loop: CASRDPGTGYGYTF. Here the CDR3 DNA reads TGTGCCAGCAGGGATCCCGGGACAGGGTATGGCTACACCTTC.

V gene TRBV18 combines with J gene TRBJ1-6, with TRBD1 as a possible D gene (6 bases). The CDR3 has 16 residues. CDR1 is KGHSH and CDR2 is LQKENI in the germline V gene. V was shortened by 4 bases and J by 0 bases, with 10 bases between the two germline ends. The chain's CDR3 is CASSRGQSSYNSPLHF. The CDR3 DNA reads TGTGCCAGCTCACGGGGGCAGAGCTCCTATAATTCACCCCTCCACTTT.

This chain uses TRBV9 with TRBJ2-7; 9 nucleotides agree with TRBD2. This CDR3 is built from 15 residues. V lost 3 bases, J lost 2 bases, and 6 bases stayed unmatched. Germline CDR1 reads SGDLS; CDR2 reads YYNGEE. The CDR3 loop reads CASSAGVAGAYEQYF. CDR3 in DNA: TGTGCCAGCAGCGCCGGGGTAGCGGGGGCCTACGAGCAGTACTTC. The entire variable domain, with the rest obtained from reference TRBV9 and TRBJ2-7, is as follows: DSGVTQTPKHLITATGQRVTLRCSPRSGDLSVYWYQQSLDQGLQFLIQYYNGEERAKGNILERFSAQQFPDLHSELNLSSLELGDSALYFCASSAGVAGAYEQYFGPGTRLTVT.

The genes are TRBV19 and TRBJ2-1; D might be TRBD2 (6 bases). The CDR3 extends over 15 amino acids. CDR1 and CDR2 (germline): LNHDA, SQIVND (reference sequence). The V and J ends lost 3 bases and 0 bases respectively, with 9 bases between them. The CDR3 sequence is CASSISGFSYNEQFF. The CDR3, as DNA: TGTGCCAGTAGTATTAGCGGCTTCTCCTACAATGAGCAGTTCTTC.

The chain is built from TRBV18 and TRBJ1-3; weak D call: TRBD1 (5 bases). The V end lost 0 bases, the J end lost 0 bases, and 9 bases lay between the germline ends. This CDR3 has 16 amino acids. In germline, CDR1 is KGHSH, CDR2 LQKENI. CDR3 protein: CASSPPGGASGNTIYF. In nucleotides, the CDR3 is TGTGCCAGCTCACCACCGGGAGGGGCCTCTGGAAACACCATATATTTT.

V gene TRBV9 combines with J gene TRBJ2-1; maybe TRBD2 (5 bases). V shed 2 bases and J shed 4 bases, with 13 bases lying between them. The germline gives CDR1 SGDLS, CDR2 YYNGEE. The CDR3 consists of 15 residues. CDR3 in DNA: TGTGCCAGCAGCGTGAGGGCCCAAGGATACAATGAGCAGTTCTTC. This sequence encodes CASSVRAQGYNEQFF.

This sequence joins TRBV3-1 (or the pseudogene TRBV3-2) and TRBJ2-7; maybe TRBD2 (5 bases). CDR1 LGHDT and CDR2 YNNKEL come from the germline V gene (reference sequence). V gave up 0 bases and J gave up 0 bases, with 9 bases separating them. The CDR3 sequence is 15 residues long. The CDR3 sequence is CASSQDRRGSYEQYF. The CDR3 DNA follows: TGTGCCAGCAGCCAAGATCGACGGGGCTCCTACGAGCAGTACTTC.

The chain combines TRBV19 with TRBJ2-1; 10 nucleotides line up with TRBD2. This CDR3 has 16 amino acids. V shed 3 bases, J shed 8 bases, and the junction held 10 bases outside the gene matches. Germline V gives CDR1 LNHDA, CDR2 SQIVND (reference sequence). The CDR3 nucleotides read TGTGCCAGTAGTATGACATCTAGCGGGAGATTGTATGAGCAGTTCTTC. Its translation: CASSMTSSGRLYEQFF.

The CDR3 coding sequence is TGTGCCAGCAGCTTAGACGGGGTCGGGGAGCTGTTTTTT. It translates to CASSLDGVGELFF. This chain connects TRBV11-3 to TRBJ2-2, with D possibly TRBD2 on 5 matching bases. Germline CDR1 SGHNT, CDR2 YENEEA. V was cut by 0 bases and J by 7 bases, with 6 bases left in between. The CDR3 runs 13 residues.

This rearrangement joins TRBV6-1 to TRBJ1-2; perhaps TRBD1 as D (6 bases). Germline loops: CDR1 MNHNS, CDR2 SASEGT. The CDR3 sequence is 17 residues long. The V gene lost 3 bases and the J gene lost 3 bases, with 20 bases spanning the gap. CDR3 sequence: CASSERQTGIGYYGYTF. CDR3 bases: TGTGCCAGCAGTGAGCGACAGACAGGAATTGGGTACTATGGCTACACCTTC.

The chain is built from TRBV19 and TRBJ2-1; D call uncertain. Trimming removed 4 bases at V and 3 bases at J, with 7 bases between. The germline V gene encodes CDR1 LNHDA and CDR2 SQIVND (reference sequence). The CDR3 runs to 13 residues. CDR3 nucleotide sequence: TGTGCCAGTAGTAAAGGAGTCTACAATGAGCAGTTCTTC. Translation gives CASSKGVYNEQFF.

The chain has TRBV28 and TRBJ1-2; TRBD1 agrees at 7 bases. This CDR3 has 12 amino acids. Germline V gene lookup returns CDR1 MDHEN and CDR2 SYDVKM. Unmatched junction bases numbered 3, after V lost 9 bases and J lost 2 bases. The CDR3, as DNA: TGTGCCAGTTCAGGGGGAAACTATGGCTACACCTTC. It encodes CASSGGNYGYTF.

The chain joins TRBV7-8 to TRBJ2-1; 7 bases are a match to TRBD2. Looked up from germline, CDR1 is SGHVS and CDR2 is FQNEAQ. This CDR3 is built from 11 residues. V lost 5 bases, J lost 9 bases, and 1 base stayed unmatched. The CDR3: CASSRLAEQFF. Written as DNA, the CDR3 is TGTGCCAGCAGCCGACTAGCTGAGCAGTTCTTC.

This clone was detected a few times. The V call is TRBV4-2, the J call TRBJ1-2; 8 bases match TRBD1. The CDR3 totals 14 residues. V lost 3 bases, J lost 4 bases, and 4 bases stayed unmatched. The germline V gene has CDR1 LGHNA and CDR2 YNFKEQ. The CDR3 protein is CASSQLGQGYGYTF. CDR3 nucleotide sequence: TGTGCCAGCAGCCAGCTCGGACAGGGCTATGGCTACACCTTC.

CDR3: CASSPTASRGVHEQYF. CDR3 sequence (DNA): TGTGCCAGCTCACCAACAGCTTCCAGGGGCGTTCACGAGCAGTACTTC. The rearrangement links TRBV18 to TRBJ2-7; a possible D gene is TRBD1 (6 bases). The length of the CDR3 is 16 residues. Germline values: CDR1 KGHSH, CDR2 LQKENI. Trimming shortened V by 2 bases and J by 5 bases, and 19 bases separated the two germline ends.

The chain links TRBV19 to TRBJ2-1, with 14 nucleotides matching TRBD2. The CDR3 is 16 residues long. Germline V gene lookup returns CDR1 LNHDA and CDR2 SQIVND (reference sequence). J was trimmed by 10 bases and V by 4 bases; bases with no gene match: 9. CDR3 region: CASSTTSGRAPGEQFF. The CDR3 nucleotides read TGTGCCAGTAGTACGACTAGCGGGAGGGCCCCCGGAGAGCAGTTCTTC.